This TCR beta chain was observed in a study of blood T cells in healthy people across ages. A second PCR of roughly 7 to 11 cycles used a sample-barcoded 5' primer and a J-beta primer mix. TCRdb re-analysed the 5' RACE reads in MiXCR, keeping a single row per CDR3 protein. Of about 1 million distinct CDR3 sequences in the sample, around 45% were seen once. The CDR3 covers 14 residues. Trimming left V 1 base short and J 0 bases short, with 4 bases between. Germline V CDR1 and CDR2: MGHDK, SYGVNS. The rearrangement joins TRBV25-1 to TRBJ1-5; D ambiguous. Sequencing was performed on blood. This TCR came from a woman aged 55 to 70 in good health. The CDR3 spells CASSEWYSNQPQHF. The CDR3 nucleotides read TGTGCCAGCAGTGAATGGTATAGCAATCAGCCCCAGCATTTT.